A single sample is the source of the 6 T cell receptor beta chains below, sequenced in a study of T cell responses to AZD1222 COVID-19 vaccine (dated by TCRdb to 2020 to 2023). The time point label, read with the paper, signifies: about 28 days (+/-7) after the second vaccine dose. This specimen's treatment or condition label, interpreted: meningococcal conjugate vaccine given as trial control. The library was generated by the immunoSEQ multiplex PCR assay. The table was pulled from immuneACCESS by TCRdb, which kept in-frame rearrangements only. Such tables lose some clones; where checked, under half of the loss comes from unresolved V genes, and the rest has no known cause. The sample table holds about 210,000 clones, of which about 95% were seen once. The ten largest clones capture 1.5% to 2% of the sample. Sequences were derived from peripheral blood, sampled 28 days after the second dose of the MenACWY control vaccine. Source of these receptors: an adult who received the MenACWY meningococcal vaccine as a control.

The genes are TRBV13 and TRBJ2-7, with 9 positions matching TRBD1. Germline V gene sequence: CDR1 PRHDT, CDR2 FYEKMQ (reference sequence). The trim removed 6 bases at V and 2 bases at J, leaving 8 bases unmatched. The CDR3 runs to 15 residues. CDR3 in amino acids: CASSHGQGRTYEQYF. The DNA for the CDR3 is TGTGCCAGCAGTCATGGACAGGGGAGGACCTACGAGCAGTACTTC.

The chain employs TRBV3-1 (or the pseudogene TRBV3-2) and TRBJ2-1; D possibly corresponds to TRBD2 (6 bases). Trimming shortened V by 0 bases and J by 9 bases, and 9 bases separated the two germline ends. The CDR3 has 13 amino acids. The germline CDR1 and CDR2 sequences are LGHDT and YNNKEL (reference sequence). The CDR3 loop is CASSQDRGGEQFF. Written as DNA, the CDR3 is TGTGCCAGCAGCCAAGATCGGGGAGGTGAGCAGTTCTTC.

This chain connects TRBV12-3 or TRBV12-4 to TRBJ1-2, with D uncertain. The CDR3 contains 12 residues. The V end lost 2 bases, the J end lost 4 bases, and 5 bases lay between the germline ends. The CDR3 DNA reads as TGTGCCAGCAGTTTAAGGTTCTATGGCTACACCTTC. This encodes CASSLRFYGYTF.

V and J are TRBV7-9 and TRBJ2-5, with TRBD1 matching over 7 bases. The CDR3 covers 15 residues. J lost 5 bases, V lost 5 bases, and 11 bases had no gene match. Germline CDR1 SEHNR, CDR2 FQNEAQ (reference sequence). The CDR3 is CASSTAPDRVETQYF. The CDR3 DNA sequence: TGTGCCAGCAGCACAGCACCCGACAGGGTGGAGACCCAGTACTTC.

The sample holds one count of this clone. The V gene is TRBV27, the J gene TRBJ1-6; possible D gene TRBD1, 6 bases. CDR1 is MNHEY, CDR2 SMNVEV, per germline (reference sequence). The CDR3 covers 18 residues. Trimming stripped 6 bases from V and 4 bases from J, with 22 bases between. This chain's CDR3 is CASRGWTARTSYNSPLHF. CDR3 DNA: TGTGCCAGCAGAGGTTGGACAGCCCGAACGTCATATAATTCACCCCTCCACTTT.

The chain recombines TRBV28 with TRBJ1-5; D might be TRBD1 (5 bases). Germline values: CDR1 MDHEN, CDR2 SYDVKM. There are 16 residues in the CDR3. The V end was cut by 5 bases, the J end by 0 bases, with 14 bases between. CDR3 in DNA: TGTGCCAGCAGTCGGGGGGGAACTTATAGCAATCAGCCCCAGCATTTT. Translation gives CASSRGGTYSNQPQHF.